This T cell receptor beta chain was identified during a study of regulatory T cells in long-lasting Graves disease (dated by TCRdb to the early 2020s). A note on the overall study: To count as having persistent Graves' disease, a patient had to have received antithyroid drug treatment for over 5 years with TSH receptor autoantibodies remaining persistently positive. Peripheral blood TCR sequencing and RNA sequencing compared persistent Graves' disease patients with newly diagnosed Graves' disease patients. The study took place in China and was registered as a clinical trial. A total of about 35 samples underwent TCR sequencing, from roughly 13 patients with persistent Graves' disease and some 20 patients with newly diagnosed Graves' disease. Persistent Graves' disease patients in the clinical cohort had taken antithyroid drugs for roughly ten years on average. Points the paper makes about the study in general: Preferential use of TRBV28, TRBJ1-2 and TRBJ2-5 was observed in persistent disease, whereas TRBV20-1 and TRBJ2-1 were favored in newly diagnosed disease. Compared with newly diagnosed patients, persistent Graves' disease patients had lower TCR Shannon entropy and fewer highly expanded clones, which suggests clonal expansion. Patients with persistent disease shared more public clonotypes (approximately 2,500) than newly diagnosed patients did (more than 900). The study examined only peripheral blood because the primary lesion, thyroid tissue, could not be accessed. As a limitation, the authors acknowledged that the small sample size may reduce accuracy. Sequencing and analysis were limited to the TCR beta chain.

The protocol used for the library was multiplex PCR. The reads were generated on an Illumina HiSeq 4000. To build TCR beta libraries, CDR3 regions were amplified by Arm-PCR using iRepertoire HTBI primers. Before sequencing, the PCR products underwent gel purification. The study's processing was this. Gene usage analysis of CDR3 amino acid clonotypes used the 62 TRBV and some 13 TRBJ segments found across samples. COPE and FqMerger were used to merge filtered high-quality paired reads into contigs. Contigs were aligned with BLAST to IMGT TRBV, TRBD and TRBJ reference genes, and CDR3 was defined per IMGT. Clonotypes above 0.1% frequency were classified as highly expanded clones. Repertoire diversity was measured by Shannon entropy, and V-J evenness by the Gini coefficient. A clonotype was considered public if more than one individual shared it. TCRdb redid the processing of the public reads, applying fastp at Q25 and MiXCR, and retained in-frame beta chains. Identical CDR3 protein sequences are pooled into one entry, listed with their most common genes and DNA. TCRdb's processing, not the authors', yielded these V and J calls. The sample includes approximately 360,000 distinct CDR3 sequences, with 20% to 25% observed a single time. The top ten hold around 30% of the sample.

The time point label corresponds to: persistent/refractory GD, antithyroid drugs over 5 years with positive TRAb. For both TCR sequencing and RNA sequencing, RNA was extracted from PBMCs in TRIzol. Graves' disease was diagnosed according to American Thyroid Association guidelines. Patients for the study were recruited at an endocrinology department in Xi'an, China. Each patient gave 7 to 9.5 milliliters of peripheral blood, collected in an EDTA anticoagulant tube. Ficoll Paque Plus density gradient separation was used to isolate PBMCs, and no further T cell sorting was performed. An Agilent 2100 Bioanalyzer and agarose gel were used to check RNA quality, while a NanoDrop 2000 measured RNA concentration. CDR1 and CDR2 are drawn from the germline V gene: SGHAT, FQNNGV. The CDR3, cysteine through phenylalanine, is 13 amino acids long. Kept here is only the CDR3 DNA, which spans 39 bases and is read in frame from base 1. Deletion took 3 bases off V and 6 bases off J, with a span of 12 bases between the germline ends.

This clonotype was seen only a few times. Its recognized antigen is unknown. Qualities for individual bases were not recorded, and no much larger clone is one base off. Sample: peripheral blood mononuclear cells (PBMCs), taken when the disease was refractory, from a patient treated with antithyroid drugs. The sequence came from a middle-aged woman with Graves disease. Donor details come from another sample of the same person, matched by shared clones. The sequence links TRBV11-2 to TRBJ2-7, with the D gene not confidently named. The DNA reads TGTGCCAGCAGCTTTTGGAGTTCCGCCGAGCAGTACTTC. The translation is CASSFWSSAEQYF.